The 19 T cell receptor beta chains in this list originate from one sample, sequenced in a study of blood T cell repertoires in COVID-19. Libraries were prepared by immunoSEQ multiplex PCR; TCRdb keeps only in-frame clonotypes and omits some of them. Among some 340,000 clones listed, approximately 82% were seen once. The sample was peripheral blood. The receptors were sampled from a man in his thirties or forties with active or convalescent COVID-19.

This clone was seen a few times. V gene TRBV9 combines with J gene TRBJ1-4; 9 positions match TRBD1. The CDR3 contains 14 residues. Germline V lookup: CDR1 SGDLS, CDR2 YYNGEE. With 3 bases clipped from V and 8 bases from J, the junction kept 5 bases outside the gene matches. CDR3 residues: CASSGRDRAEKLFF. The CDR3 DNA is TGTGCCAGCAGCGGCCGGGACAGGGCCGAAAAACTGTTTTTT.

The rearrangement joins TRBV6-2 or TRBV6-3 to TRBJ2-1; maybe TRBD1 (5 bases). Germline V CDR1 and CDR2: MNHEY, SVGEGT. The CDR3 has 14 amino acids. V shed 6 bases and J shed 6 bases, with 15 bases lying between them. The chain's CDR3 is CASSKGLTLNEQFF. In DNA form, the CDR3 reads TGTGCCAGCAGCAAGGGGCTAACACTCAATGAGCAGTTCTTC.

The J gene is TRBJ2-1, the V gene TRBV28; D remains unclear. V was cut by 4 bases and J by 4 bases, with 5 bases left in between. The length of the CDR3 is 12 residues. CDR1 and CDR2 from the germline V gene are MDHEN and SYDVKM. The CDR3 DNA reads TGTGCCAGCAGTTCCCCTTACAATGAGCAGTTCTTC. Translation gives CASSSPYNEQFF.

The V call is TRBV9, the J call TRBJ2-1; D uncertain. Germline V CDR1 and CDR2: SGDLS, YYNGEE. The CDR3 loop spans 13 amino acids. Trimming took 3 bases from V and 2 from J, leaving 6 bases between them. The CDR3 spells CASSASAYNEQFF. The CDR3 coding sequence is TGTGCCAGCAGCGCCTCCGCCTACAATGAGCAGTTCTTC.

In DNA form, the CDR3 reads TGCGCCAGCAGCCAAGAAGGCGGGACTAGCAGACACAATGAGCAGTTCTTC. It encodes CASSQEGGTSRHNEQFF. The chain carries TRBV4-1 and TRBJ2-1, with 9 bases that match TRBD2. This CDR3 has 17 residues. V was pared by 0 bases and J by 5 bases, with 8 bases of the junction left unmatched. Germline assignment: CDR1 MGHRA and CDR2 YSYEKL.

This clone was found once. J is TRBJ2-3 and V is TRBV29-1; 10 bases fit TRBD2. Trimming cost V 3 bases and J 4 bases; bases outside gene matches: 10. From germline, CDR1 is SQVTM and CDR2 ANQGSEA. This CDR3 spans 16 amino acids. This CDR3 reads CSVEHGAGGPADTQYF. DNA of the CDR3: TGCAGCGTTGAGCACGGAGCGGGAGGGCCCGCAGATACGCAGTATTTT.

The chain employs TRBV7-6 and TRBJ1-6; tentatively, D is TRBD1 (5 bases). Per the germline V gene, CDR1 is SGHVS and CDR2 is FNYEAQ. Trimming removed 0 bases at V and 4 bases at J, with 13 bases between. This CDR3 spans 17 amino acids. The CDR3 DNA reads as TGTGCCAGCAGCTTAGCGGGGGGGACCCCGTATAATTCACCCCTCCACTTT. Amino acid sequence: CASSLAGGTPYNSPLHF.

The chain is built from TRBV6-2 or TRBV6-3 and TRBJ1-1; the D is unclear. The CDR3 length is 14 residues. CDR1 and CDR2 (germline): MNHEY, SVGEGT. Trimming left V 5 bases short and J 1 base short, with 11 bases between. CDR3 coding DNA: TGTGCCAGCAGTAACCTTCGGAGGAACACTGAAGCTTTCTTT. It codes for CASSNLRRNTEAFF.

CDR3 protein: CASSQMTSTDTQYF. Written as DNA, the CDR3 is TGCGCCAGCAGCCAAATGACTAGCACAGATACGCAGTATTTT. The chain carries TRBV4-3 and TRBJ2-3; D remains ambiguous. The germline V gene has CDR1 LGHNA and CDR2 YSLEER. V lost 2 bases and J 0 bases, leaving 6 bases between the germline ends. The CDR3 extends over 14 amino acids.

The sample holds one count of this clone. Germline is not matched at one junction end, which may reflect a read error. The chain has TRBV11-3 and TRBJ2-5, with a possible D match to TRBD2 (6 bases). The CDR3 spans 14 residues. Per germline, CDR1 SGHNT and CDR2 YENEEA. DNA of the CDR3: TGTGCCAGCAGCCCCCGGGACTCCCAAGCGACCCAGTACTTC. Encoded protein: CASSPRDSQATQYF.

V is TRBV4-1 and J is TRBJ1-5; 7 bases agree with TRBD1. Germline trimming cut 1 base from V and 6 bases from J; bases unmatched to any gene: 3. Germline CDR1 reads MGHRA; CDR2 reads YSYEKL. The length of the CDR3 is 14 residues. CDR3 in DNA: TGCGCCAGCAGCCAAGTAGGGGGCTTTCAGCCCCAGCATTTT. Protein sequence: CASSQVGGFQPQHF.

This clone was observed a single time. V and J are TRBV6-5 and TRBJ1-1; D not certain. The CDR3 is made up of 13 amino acids. Germline V lookup: CDR1 MNHEY, CDR2 SVGAGI. V was trimmed by 6 bases and J by 0 bases, leaving 8 bases between them. CDR3 DNA sequence: TGTGCCAGCAGCCGAGAGTTGAACACTGAAGCTTTCTTT. Its protein is CASSRELNTEAFF.

The chain carries TRBV24-1 and TRBJ2-2; no clear D gene. Trimming stripped 6 bases from V and 7 bases from J, with 11 bases between. CDR1 KGHDR and CDR2 SFDVKD come from the germline V gene. This CDR3 has 13 residues. The CDR3 here is CATSLLGDGELFF. Here the CDR3 DNA reads TGTGCCACCAGTCTTCTGGGCGACGGGGAGCTGTTTTTT.

The chain joins TRBV7-9 to TRBJ2-3, with 8 bases fitting TRBD2. After removal of 10 bases from V and 6 bases from J, the junction contained 15 bases not matched to a gene. Looked up from germline, CDR1 is SEHNR and CDR2 is FQNEAQ (reference sequence). The CDR3 is 15 amino acids. Written as DNA, the CDR3 is TGTGCCACGGGGGGGCAGGACAATAAGTGGGATACGCAGTATTTT. Amino acids: CATGGQDNKWDTQYF.

DNA for the CDR3: TGTGCCAGCAGCCAAGGGGATACAGGGCAGCCCCAGCATTTT. It yields the protein CASSQGDTGQPQHF. This sequence joins TRBV3-1 (or the pseudogene TRBV3-2) and TRBJ1-5; TRBD1 is a possible D gene (6 bases). CDR1 and CDR2 from the germline V gene are LGHDT and YNNKEL (reference sequence). Trimming took 1 base from V and 7 from J, leaving 11 bases between them. This CDR3 has 14 amino acids.

The chain carries TRBV11-2 and TRBJ2-1, with 9 bases lining up with TRBD2. Germline V gene data show CDR1 as SGHAT and CDR2 as FQNNGV. V lost 3 bases to trimming and J lost 10 bases; unmatched junction nucleotides: 10. The CDR3 has 15 amino acids. This CDR3 reads CASSFLAGGPREQFF. CDR3 DNA: TGTGCCAGCAGCTTTCTGGCGGGAGGGCCCCGAGAGCAGTTCTTC. The complete variable domain, with remaining parts taken from reference TRBV11-2 and TRBJ2-1, reads EAGVAQSPRYKIIEKRQSVAFWCNPISGHATLYWYQQILGQGPKLLIQFQNNGVVDDSQLPKDRFSAERLKGVDSTLKIQPAKLEDSAVYLCASSFLAGGPREQFFGPGTRLTVL.

This chain connects TRBV5-6 to TRBJ2-2; 13 positions agree with TRBD2. The CDR3 covers 16 residues. Looked up from germline, CDR1 is SGHDT and CDR2 is YYEEEE. Trimming at V came to 4 bases and at J to 5 bases, leaving 5 bases not matched to a gene. In DNA form, the CDR3 reads TGTGCCAGCAGCCACAGACTAGCGGGAGGTACCGGGGAGCTGTTTTTT. It yields the protein CASSHRLAGGTGELFF.

The V gene is TRBV7-2, the J gene TRBJ1-4; perhaps TRBD1 as D (5 bases). The germline V gene encodes CDR1 SGHTA and CDR2 FQGNSA. This CDR3 has 15 residues. V was cut by 4 bases and J by 7 bases, with 16 bases left in between. The CDR3 DNA reads as TGTGCCAGCAGCTCCCGACGGGGGACTTCTGAAAAACTGTTTTTT. It is translated as CASSSRRGTSEKLFF.

This chain joins TRBV11-1 and TRBJ1-2; D possibly corresponds to TRBD1 (6 bases). This CDR3 spans 14 amino acids. CDR1 and CDR2 from the germline V gene are SGHAT and FQDESV (reference sequence). The V end lost 6 bases, the J end lost 8 bases, and 19 bases lay between the germline ends. CDR3 region: CASSSGQLGGGYTF. CDR3 nucleotide sequence: TGTGCCAGCAGTTCCGGACAGCTCGGCGGGGGCTACACCTTC.